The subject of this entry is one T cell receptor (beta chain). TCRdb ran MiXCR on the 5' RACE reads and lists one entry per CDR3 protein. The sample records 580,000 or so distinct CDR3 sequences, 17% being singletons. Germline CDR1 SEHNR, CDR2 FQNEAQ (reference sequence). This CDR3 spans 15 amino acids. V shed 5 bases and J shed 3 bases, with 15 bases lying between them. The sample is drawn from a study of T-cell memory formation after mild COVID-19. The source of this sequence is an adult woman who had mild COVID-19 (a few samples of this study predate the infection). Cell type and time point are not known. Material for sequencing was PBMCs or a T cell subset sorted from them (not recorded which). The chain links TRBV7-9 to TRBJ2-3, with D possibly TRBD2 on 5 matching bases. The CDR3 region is CASSARRGSTDTQYF. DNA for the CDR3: TGTGCCAGCAGCGCCCGTCGGGGTTCGACAGATACGCAGTATTTT.